This T cell receptor (beta chain) was captured by sequencing in a study of breast tumors, draining lymph nodes, adjacent tissues (dated by TCRdb to about 2016). Looking at the study overall: Breast cancer patients provided tumor, adjacent nontumor tissue and axillary lymph nodes, and the study compared the TCR beta repertoires across these three sources. The study was designed to assess the relationships and possible T-cell exchange between tumor, surrounding tissue and draining lymph node repertoires in human breast cancer. Study-wide findings and limitations: The study presented the conclusion that tumor T cells originate in lymph nodes as consistent with a hypothesis, not as something directly demonstrated. In luminal-like breast cancer, tumor and nontumor tissue repertoires resembled each other significantly more than in basal-like breast cancer. The data were considered consistent with the idea that most tumor T cells come from the lymph node and then expand in tumor tissue. T-cell repertoire diversity in tumors was found to be lower than in lymph nodes but higher than in nontumor tissue, and preferential V and J gene usage was observed.

This clonotype was found many times. No antigen is known for it. Qualities for individual bases were not recorded, and no much larger clone is one base off. The germline V gene encodes CDR1 DFQATT and CDR2 SNEGSKA (reference sequence). V and J are truncated by 6 bases and 3 bases respectively, leaving an intervening sequence of 9 bases. Spanning cysteine to phenylalanine, the CDR3 consists of 12 amino acids. Only the CDR3 DNA stays, 36 bases, in frame from base 1. Instrument used: Illumina HiSeq 2000. TCR beta chain libraries were generated by multiplex PCR amplification. The amplified TCR beta chain products were analyzed by high-throughput sequencing. TCRdb trimmed the raw reads at Q25, called clones with MiXCR and kept productive beta chains. A single entry per CDR3 protein holds the most common genes and DNA from its merged rows. The sample table shows 55,000 to 75,000 distinct CDR3 sequences, and around 43% are seen once. About 8% of the sample is held by the ten biggest clonotypes.

Input material: breast tumor tissue. The rearranged segments are TRBV20-1 and TRBJ1-5; the D gene is unclear. The sequence derives from a female donor with breast cancer. Some clones in this sample may be carry-over from other donors' samples. The DNA sequence is as follows: TGCAGTGCCAAGGTAGACAATCAGCCCCAGCATTTT. This codes for CSAKVDNQPQHF.